Given below is one TCR beta chain in context. The antigen is unknown. The PCR employed 60 Vbeta primers together with 13 Jbeta primers. The method was immunoSEQ multiplex PCR; TCRdb's version includes in-frame clones alone and lacks a portion of them. The data show roughly 250,000 clones, 80% seen once. The V segment lost 4 bases and the J segment 4 bases; nucleotides outside the gene matches: 9. Germline loops: CDR1 SGHRS, CDR2 YFSETQ. This CDR3 region has 16 residues. The data were obtained in a study of cytomegalovirus exposure and HLA in healthy donors. Background on the study: Within an early data release were 80 million to 90 million unique TCRs drawn from HLA-typed donors.

Study-wide findings and caveats: Immune exposure was documented only through CMV serostatus. HLA alleles showed associations with 16,951 TCR beta sequences in a later analysis, at a 0.05 false discovery rate.

The sequencing sample was made of PBMCs. This chain connects TRBV5-1 to TRBJ2-2; TRBD1 matches 8 bases. The clonotype was recovered from a girl aged 2-9 years in good health and CMV-seronegative. CDR3 amino acids: CASSVQTGAPTGELFF. CDR3 nucleotide sequence: TGCGCCAGCAGCGTGCAGACAGGGGCGCCCACCGGGGAGCTGTTTTTT.